The rows below give T cell receptor beta chains drawn from one sample of a study of T cell responses to AZD1222 COVID-19 vaccine. Profiled with immunoSEQ multiplex PCR; TCRdb holds only in-frame clones, not every one. The top ten clones hold about 9.5% of a sample with about 110,000 clones, about 86% of them seen once. The sequencing here drew on peripheral blood, taken on day 0 of AZD1222 vaccination. Receptors originate from an adult in good health. Each CDR3 is given with its conserved first and last residue. The D gene is left open where the match is weak. The listing skips clone size in some rows; elsewhere it reads once, few, many or a size class.

TRBJ1-4 | NA | TRBV7-9 | NA | TGTGCCAGCAGCTTAAGTGCGGGAAATAATGAAAAACTGTTTTTT | CASSLSAGNNEKLFF
TRBJ1-2 | NA | TRBV6-5 | NA | TGTGCCAGCAGTTCCCCCGGCGGGAAAGGCTACACCTTC | CASSSPGGKGYTF
TRBJ2-7 | NA | TRBV6-5 | NA | TGTGCCAGCAGTCAAAAAGACAGTACAAGGGACGAGCAGTACTTC | CASSQKDSTRDEQYF
TRBJ2-5 | NA | TRBV16 | TRBD1 | TGTGCCAGCAGCCAATTCGACAGGGGGGAGACCCAGTACTTC | CASSQFDRGETQYF
TRBJ2-5 | NA | TRBV2 | NA | TGTGCCAGCATGGGGGCAGGGAAAGGGACCCAGTACTTC | CASMGAGKGTQYF
TRBJ1-3 | NA | TRBV19 | NA | TGTGCCAGTAGCGAGGGGATGGGAAACACCATATATTTT | CASSEGMGNTIYF
TRBJ2-1 | NA | TRBV24-1 | TRBD2 | TGTGCCACCAGTGCGGACTTCGGGGCTAGCGGGAGACATGAGCAGTTCTTC | CATSADFGASGRHEQFF
TRBJ1-1 | NA | TRBV29-1 | NA | TGCAGCGGAACCAAAGCTAACACTGAAGCTTTCTTT | CSGTKANTEAFF
TRBJ1-1 | NA | TRBV3-1/TRBV3-2 | TRBD1 | TGTGCCAGCAGTCCAGGACAGGGAGAGACTGAAGCTTTCTTT | CASSPGQGETEAFF
TRBJ2-7 | NA | TRBV7-2 | NA | TGTGCCAGCAGCTCCTACTCAGACAGGACCTACGAGCAGTACTTC | CASSSYSDRTYEQYF
TRBJ2-1 | few | TRBV7-2 | NA | TGTGCCAGCAGCTTAGGTCAAACGGGGTACAATGAGCAGTTCTTC | CASSLGQTGYNEQFF
TRBJ2-1 | NA | TRBV24-1 | NA | TGTGCCAAAGGCGGAGGGATGGTAATTAGCTCCTACAATGAGCAGTTCTTC | CAKGGGMVISSYNEQFF
TRBJ2-3 | NA | TRBV6-4 | NA | TGTGCCAGCAGTGACCCCTTGGACAGACCGAAATCATATCCTACGCAGTATTTT | CASSDPLDRPKSYPTQYF
TRBJ2-5 | NA | TRBV4-3 | TRBD2 | TGCGCCAGCAGCCAAGGGACTAGCGGGAGTGAGACCCAGTACTTC | CASSQGTSGSETQYF
TRBJ2-7 | NA | TRBV9 | TRBD2 | TGTGCCAGCAGCGCCTGGGGGACTACGACCTACGAGCAGTACTTC | CASSAWGTTTYEQYF
TRBJ2-7 | NA | TRBV28 | NA | TGTGCCAGCGGTGGGCAGGGCTTGACCTACGAGCAGTACTTC | CASGGQGLTYEQYF
TRBJ1-6 | NA | TRBV5-1 | NA | TGCGCCAGCAGCTTATGGGATTCACCCCTCCACTTT | CASSLWDSPLHF
TRBJ2-7 | NA | TRBV4-3 | TRBD2 | TGCGCCAGCAGCCAGGGGGCTTCTAGCGGGAGATACGAGCAGTACTTC | CASSQGASSGRYEQYF
TRBJ1-2 | few | TRBV30 | NA | TGTGCCTGGAGTGTTTTGTCAGGCTATGGCTACACCTTC | CAWSVLSGYGYTF
TRBJ2-7 | NA | TRBV3-1/TRBV3-2 | NA | TGTGCCAGCAGCTCGGAGGGTCGTTACTCCTACGAGCAGTACTTC | CASSSEGRYSYEQYF
TRBJ2-1 | NA | TRBV5-1 | NA | TGCGCCAGCAGCTTGGCCCACGAATACAATGAGCAGTTCTTC | CASSLAHEYNEQFF
TRBJ2-5 | NA | TRBV10-1 | NA | TGCGCCAGCAGTGAGATTGGCAGGGGAGGAGCGGACGAAGAGACCCAGTACTTC | CASSEIGRGGADEETQYF
TRBJ2-7 | NA | TRBV19 | NA | TGTGCCAGTAGTATAGACCGGACAGCCTCCTACGAGCAGTACTTC | CASSIDRTASYEQYF
TRBJ2-5 | NA | TRBV27 | TRBD1 | TGTGCCAGCAGTTCACGGGGACAGGGGCCGCGGGAGACCCAGTACTTC | CASSSRGQGPRETQYF
TRBJ1-1 | NA | TRBV9 | NA | TGTGCCAGCAGCCCTGACGGGGCCGCCACTGAAGCTTTCTTT | CASSPDGAATEAFF